This paragraph reports one T cell receptor (beta chain). The sample belongs to a study of tumour-infiltrating T cells in Burkitt lymphoma. At the level of the study: Overall and progression-free survival were predicted by productive clonality.

Profiled with immunoSEQ multiplex PCR; TCRdb holds only in-frame clones, not every one. Counted here are roughly 15,000 clones, roughly 80% occurring once; the ten biggest clones make up 2% to 2.5%. Trimming removed 8 bases from V and 2 bases from J, with 16 bases in between. The CDR3 covers 15 residues. CDR1 and CDR2 from the germline V gene are LGHNT and FRNRAP. This chain uses TRBV12-5 with TRBJ1-5; D uncertain. The sample was tumor tissue. The TCR comes from a human donor with diffuse large B-cell lymphoma. CDR3 amino acids: CASKGGDFGNQPQHF. The CDR3 coding sequence is TGTGCTAGTAAGGGAGGTGATTTTGGCAATCAGCCCCAGCATTTT.